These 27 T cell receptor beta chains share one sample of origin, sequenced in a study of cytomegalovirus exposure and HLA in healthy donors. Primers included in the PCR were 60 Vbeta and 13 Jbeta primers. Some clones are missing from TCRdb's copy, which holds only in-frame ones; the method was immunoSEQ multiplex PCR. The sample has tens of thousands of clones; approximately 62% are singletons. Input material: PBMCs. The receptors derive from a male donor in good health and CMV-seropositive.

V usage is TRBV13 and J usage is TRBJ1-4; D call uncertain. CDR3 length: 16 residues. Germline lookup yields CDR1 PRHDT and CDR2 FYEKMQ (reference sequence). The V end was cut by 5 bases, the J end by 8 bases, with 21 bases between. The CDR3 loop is CASSPRRRAKGEKLFF. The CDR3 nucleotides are TGTGCCAGCAGCCCAAGGCGGAGGGCGAAGGGCGAAAAACTGTTTTTT.

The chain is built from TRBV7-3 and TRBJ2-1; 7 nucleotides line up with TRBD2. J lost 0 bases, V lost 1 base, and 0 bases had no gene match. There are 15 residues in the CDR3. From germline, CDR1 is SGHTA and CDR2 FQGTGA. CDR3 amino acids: CASSLSGSSYNEQFF. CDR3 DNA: TGTGCCAGCAGCTTAAGCGGGAGCTCCTACAATGAGCAGTTCTTC.

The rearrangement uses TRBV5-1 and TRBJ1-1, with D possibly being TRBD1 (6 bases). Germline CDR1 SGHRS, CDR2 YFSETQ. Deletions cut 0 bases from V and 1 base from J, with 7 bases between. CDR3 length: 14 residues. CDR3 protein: CASSLAQGNTEAFF. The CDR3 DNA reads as TGCGCCAGCAGCTTGGCACAGGGGAACACTGAAGCTTTCTTT.

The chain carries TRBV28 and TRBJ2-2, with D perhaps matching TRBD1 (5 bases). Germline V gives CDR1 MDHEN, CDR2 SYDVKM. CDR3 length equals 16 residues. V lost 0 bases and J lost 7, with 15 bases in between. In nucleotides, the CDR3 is TGTGCCAGCAGTTTATGGATTCGCAGGGCGATCGGGGAGCTGTTTTTT. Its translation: CASSLWIRRAIGELFF.

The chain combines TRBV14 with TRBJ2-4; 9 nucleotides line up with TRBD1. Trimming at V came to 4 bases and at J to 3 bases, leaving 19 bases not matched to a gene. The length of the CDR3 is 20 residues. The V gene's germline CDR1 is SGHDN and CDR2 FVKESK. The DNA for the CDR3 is TGTGCCAGCAGCCCGGACAGGGGCTTGGTCCTTTGGCGTGGCAAAAACATTCAGTACTTC. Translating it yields CASSPDRGLVLWRGKNIQYF.

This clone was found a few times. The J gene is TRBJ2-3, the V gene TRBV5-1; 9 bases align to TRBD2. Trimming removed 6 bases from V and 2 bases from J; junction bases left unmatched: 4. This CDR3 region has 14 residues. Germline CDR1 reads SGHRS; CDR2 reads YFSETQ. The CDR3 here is CASKTSGDTDTQYF. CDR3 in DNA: TGCGCCAGCAAGACTAGCGGAGACACAGATACGCAGTATTTT.

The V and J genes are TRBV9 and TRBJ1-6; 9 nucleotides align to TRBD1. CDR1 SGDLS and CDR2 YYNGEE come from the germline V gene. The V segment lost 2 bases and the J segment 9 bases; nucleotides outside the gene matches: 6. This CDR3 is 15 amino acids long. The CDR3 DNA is TGTGCCAGCAGCGTCCGGGACAGGGATGGTTCACCCCTCCACTTT. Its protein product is CASSVRDRDGSPLHF.

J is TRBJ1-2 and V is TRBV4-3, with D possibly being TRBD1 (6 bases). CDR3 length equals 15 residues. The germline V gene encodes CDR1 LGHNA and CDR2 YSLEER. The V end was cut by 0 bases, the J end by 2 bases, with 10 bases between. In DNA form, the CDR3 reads TGCGCCAGCAGCCAAGATAATACAGGGAACTATGGCTACACCTTC. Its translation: CASSQDNTGNYGYTF.

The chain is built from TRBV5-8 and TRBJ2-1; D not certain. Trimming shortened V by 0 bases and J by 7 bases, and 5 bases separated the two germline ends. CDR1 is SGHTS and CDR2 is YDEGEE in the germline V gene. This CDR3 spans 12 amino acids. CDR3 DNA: TGTGCCAGCAGCTTGGACTGGAATGAGCAGTTCTTC. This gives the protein CASSLDWNEQFF.

This CDR3 is CASSPGAHYTGEQYF. For the CDR3, the DNA is TGTGCCAGCAGCCCCGGGGCCCACTACACGGGAGAGCAGTACTTC. The chain recombines TRBV11-3 with TRBJ2-5, with D possibly matching TRBD2 (6 bases). Looked up from germline, CDR1 is SGHNT and CDR2 is YENEEA. Trimming removed 5 bases at V and 11 bases at J, with 24 bases between. The CDR3 is 15 residues long.

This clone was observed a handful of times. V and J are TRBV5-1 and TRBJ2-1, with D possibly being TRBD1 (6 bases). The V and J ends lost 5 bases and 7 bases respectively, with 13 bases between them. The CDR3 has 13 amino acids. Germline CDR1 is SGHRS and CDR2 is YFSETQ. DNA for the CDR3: TGCGCCAGCAGACTAGGGGGTAAGAATGAGCAGTTCTTC. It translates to CASRLGGKNEQFF.

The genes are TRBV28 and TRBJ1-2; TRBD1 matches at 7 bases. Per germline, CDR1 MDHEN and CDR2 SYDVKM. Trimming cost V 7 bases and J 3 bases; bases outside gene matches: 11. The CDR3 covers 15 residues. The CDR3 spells CASTRARGYHYGYTF. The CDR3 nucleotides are TGTGCCAGCACTCGAGCCAGGGGGTACCACTATGGCTACACCTTC.

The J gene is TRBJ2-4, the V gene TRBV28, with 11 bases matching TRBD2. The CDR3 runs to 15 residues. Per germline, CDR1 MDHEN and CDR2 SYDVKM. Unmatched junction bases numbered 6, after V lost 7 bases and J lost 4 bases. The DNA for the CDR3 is TGTGCCAGCACCTTAGCGGGAGGGTTGAAAAACATTCAGTACTTC. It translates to CASTLAGGLKNIQYF.

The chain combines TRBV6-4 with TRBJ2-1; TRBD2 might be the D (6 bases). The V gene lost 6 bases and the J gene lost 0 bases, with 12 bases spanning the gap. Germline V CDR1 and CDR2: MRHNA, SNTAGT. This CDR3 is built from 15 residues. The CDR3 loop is CASRREPLSYNEQFF. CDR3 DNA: TGTGCCAGCAGGCGGGAACCGCTCTCCTACAATGAGCAGTTCTTC.

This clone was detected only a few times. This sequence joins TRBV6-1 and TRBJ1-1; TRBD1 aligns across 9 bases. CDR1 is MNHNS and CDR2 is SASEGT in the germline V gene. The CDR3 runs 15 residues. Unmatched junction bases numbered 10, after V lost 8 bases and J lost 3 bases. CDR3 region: CASRTGAQWDTEAFF. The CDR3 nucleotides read TGTGCCAGCCGGACAGGGGCACAGTGGGACACTGAAGCTTTCTTT.

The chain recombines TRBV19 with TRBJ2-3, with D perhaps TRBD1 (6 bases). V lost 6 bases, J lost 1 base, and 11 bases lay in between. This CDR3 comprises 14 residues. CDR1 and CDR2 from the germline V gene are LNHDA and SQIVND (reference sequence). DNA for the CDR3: TGTGCCAGTAGCCGGACAGTCGGCACAGATACGCAGTATTTT. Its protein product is CASSRTVGTDTQYF.

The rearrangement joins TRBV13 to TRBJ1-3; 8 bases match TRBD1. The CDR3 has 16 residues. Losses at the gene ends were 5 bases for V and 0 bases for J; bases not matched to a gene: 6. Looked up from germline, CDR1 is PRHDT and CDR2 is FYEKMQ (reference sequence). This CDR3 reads CASSGQGQSSGNTIYF. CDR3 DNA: TGTGCCAGCAGCGGACAGGGACAGTCCTCTGGAAACACCATATATTTT.

DNA of the CDR3: TGTGCCAGTAGTATAGATGAAGGGAGTGAAGCTTTCTTT. Its translation: CASSIDEGSEAFF. The chain joins TRBV19 to TRBJ1-1; D not resolved. The CDR3 is 13 amino acids. From germline, CDR1 is LNHDA and CDR2 SQIVND (reference sequence). The V end lost 0 bases, the J end lost 7 bases, and 9 bases lay between the germline ends.

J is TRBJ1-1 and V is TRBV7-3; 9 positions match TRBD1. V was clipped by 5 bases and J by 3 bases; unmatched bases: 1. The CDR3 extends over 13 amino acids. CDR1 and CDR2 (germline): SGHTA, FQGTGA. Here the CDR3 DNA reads TGTGCCAGCAGCGGGGACAGGGACACTGAAGCTTTCTTT. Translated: CASSGDRDTEAFF.

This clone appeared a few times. The DNA for the CDR3 is TGTGCCTGGACAGGGGCCTACCCCCACACTGAAGCTTTCTTT. This translates into CAWTGAYPHTEAFF. The chain is built from TRBV30 and TRBJ1-1; D is possibly TRBD1 (6 bases). The CDR3 spans 14 residues. Germline V gene data show CDR1 as GTSNPN and CDR2 as SVGIG (reference sequence). With 4 bases removed from V and 3 bases from J, the gap between germline ends came to 15 bases.

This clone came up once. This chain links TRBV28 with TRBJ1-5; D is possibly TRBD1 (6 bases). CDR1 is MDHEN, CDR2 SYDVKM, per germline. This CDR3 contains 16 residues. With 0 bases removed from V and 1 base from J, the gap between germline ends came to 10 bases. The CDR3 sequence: CASSLWGQGSNQPQHF. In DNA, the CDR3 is TGTGCCAGCAGTTTATGGGGACAAGGGAGCAATCAGCCCCAGCATTTT.

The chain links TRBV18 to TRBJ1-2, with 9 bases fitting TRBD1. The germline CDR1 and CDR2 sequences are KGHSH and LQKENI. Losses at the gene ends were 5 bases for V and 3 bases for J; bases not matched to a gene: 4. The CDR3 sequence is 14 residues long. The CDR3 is CASSARQGDYGYTF. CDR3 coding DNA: TGTGCCAGCTCAGCCCGACAGGGGGACTATGGCTACACCTTC. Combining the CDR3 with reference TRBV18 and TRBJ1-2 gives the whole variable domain NAGVMQNPRHLVRRRGQEARLRCSPMKGHSHVYWYRQLPEEGLKFMVYLQKENIIDESGMPKERFSAEFPKEGPSILRIQQVVRGDSAAYFCASSARQGDYGYTFGSGTRLTVV.

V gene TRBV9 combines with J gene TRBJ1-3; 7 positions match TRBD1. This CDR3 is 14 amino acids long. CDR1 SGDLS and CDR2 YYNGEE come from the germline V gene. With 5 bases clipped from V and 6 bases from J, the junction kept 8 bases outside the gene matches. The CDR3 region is CASSVRDRLNTIYF. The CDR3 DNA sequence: TGTGCCAGCAGTGTCCGGGACAGATTAAACACCATATATTTT.

CDR3 protein: CAWSRDREDNEQYF. Here the CDR3 DNA reads TGTGCCTGGAGCCGGGACAGGGAGGATAACGAGCAGTACTTC. The V call is TRBV30, the J call TRBJ2-7; 9 nucleotides line up with TRBD1. This CDR3 has 14 residues. Unmatched junction bases numbered 8, after V lost 3 bases and J lost 5 bases. Germline assignment: CDR1 GTSNPN and CDR2 SVGIG (reference sequence).

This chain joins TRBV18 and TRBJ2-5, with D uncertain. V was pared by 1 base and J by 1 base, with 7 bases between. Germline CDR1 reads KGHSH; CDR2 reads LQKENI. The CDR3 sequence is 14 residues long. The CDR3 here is CASSPRAIQETQYF. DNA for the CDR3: TGTGCCAGCTCACCACGGGCTATCCAAGAGACCCAGTACTTC.

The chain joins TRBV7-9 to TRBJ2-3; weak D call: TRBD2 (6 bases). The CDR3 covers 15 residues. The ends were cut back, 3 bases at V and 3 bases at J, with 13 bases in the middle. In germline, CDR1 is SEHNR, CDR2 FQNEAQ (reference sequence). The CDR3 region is CASSLGDSRTDTQYF. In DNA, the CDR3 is TGTGCCAGCAGCTTGGGGGACTCCAGAACAGATACGCAGTATTTT.

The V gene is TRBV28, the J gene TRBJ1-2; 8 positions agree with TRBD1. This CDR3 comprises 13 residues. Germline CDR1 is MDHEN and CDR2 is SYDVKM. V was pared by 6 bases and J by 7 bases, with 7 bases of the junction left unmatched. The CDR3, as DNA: TGTGCCAGCAGGGGCAGGGGGCAGGGTGGCTACACCTTC. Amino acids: CASRGRGQGGYTF.